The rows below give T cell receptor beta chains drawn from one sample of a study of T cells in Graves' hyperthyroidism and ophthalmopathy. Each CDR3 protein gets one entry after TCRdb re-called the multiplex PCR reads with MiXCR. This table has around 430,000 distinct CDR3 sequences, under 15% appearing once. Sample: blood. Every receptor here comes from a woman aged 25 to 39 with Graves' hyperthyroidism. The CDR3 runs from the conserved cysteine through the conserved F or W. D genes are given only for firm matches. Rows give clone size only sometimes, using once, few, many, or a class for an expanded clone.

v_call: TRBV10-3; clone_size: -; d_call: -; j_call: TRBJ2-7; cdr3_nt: TGTGCCATCAGTGTCGGGACTCCTAACGAGCAGTACTTC; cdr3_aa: CAISVGTPNEQYF
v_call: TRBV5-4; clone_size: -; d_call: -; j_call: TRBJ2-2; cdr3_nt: TGTGCCAGCAGCCGTAGCGGAACAGACACCGGGGAGCTGTTTTTT; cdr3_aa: CASSRSGTDTGELFF
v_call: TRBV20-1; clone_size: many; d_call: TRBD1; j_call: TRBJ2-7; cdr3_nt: TGCAGTGCTAGAGATCGGACAGGGAAGTGGTACGAGCAGTACTTC; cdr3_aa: CSARDRTGKWYEQYF
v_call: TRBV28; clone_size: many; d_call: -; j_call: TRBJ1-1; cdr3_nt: TGTGCCAGCAGTTCGCGGGCCATGAACACTGAAGCTTTCTTT; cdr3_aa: CASSSRAMNTEAFF
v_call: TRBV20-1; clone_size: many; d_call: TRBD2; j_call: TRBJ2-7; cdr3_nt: TGCAGTGCCGATATATGGACTAGCGGGAGAGCCAACGAGCAGTACTTC; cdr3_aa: CSADIWTSGRANEQYF
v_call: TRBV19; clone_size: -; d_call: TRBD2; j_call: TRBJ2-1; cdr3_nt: TGTGCCAGTAGTATAGATCCCCGTAGCGGGAGGGGAAGCTCCTACAATGAGCAGTTCTTC; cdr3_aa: CASSIDPRSGRGSSYNEQFF
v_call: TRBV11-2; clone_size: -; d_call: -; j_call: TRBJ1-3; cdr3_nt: TGTGCCAGCAGCATCCTTTGGGACACCATATATTTT; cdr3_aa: CASSILWDTIYF
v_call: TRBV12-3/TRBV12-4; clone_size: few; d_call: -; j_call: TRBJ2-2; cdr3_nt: TGTGCCAGCAGTTTAAGTGAGGGCCAGTCCCTGTTTTTT; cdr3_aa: CASSLSEGQSLFF
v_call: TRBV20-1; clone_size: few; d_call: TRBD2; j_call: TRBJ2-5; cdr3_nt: TGCAGTGCTAGAAAGCCGGGACTACCACAAGAGACCCAGTACTTC; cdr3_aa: CSARKPGLPQETQYF
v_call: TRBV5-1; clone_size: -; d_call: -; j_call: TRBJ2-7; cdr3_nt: TGCGCCAGCAGCGTGGGATCAAGTAACTACGAGCAGTACTTC; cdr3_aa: CASSVGSSNYEQYF
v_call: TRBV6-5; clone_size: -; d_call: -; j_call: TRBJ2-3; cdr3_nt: TGTGCCAGCAGTTACTCCCCCAGCTCCTACGCTTGGGATACGCAGTATTTT; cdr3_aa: CASSYSPSSYAWDTQYF
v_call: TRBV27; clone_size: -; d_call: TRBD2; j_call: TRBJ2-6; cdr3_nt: TGTGCCAGCAGTTCCCCCCCCCTTCTAGCGGGAACAACTGGGGCCAACGTCCTGACTTTC; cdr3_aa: CASSSPPLLAGTTGANVLTF
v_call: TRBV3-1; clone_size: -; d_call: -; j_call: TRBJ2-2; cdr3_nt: TGTGCCAGCAGCCAAGAGGCGCCTAGGGGGGAGCTGTTTTTT; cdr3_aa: CASSQEAPRGELFF
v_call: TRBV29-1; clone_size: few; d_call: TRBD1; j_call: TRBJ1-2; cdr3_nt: TGCAGCGTCAAAACAGGGGTAGGCTACACCTTC; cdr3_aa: CSVKTGVGYTF
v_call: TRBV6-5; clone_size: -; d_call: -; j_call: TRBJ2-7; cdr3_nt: TGTGCCAGCAGTTACTCGGGGCAGGGATCCCCCTACGAGCAGTACTTC; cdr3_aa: CASSYSGQGSPYEQYF
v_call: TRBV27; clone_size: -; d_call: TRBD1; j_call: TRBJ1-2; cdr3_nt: TGTGCCAGCAGTTGGACAGGGGTGTCCAATGGCTACACCTTC; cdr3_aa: CASSWTGVSNGYTF
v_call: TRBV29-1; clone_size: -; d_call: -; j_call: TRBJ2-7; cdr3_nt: TGCAGCGTTTTGGAGGTAGGCTCCTACGAGCAGTACTTC; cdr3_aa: CSVLEVGSYEQYF
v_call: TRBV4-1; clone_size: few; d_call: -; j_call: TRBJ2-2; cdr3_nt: TGCGCCAGCAGCCTAGGGTGGACCGGGGAGCTGTTTTTT; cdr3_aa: CASSLGWTGELFF